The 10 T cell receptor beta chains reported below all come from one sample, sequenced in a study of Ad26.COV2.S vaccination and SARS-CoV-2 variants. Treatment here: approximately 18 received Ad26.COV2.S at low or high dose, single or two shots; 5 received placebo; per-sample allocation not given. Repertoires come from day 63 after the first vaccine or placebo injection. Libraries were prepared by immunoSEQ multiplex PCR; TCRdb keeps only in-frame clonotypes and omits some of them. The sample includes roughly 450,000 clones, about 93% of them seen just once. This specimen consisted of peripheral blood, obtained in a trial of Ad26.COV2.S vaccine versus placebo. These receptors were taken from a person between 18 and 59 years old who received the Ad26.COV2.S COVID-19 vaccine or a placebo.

DNA for the CDR3: TGTGCTAGTGTGACGGAGGCGGAAGAGACCCAGTACTTC. Its protein is CASVTEAEETQYF. The V gene is TRBV12-5, the J gene TRBJ2-5; D possibly corresponds to TRBD2 (5 bases). CDR1 is LGHNT and CDR2 is FRNRAP in the germline V gene. V lost 7 bases and J 3 bases, leaving 12 bases between the germline ends. This CDR3 comprises 13 residues.

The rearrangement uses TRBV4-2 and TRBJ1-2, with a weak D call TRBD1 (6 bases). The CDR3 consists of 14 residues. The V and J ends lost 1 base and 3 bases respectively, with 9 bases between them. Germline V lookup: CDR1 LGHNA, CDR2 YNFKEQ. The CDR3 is CASSQGTADYGYTF. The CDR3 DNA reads TGTGCCAGCAGCCAAGGGACAGCGGACTATGGCTACACCTTC.

The CDR3 is CASQPLAGGPNNEQFF. DNA of the CDR3: TGTGCCAGTCAACCGCTAGCGGGAGGGCCAAACAATGAGCAGTTCTTC. The rearrangement uses TRBV19 and TRBJ2-1, with TRBD2 matching over 12 bases. The ends lost 8 bases at V and 5 bases at J; junction bases unmatched: 10. CDR3 length: 16 residues. The germline V gene has CDR1 LNHDA and CDR2 SQIVND (reference sequence).

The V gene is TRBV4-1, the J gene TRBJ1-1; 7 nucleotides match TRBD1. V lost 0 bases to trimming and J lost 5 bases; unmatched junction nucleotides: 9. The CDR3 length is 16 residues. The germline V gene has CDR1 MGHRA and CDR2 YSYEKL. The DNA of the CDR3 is TGCGCCAGCAGCCAAGAGGGGTCCAGGGGGTTTACTGAAGCTTTCTTT. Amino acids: CASSQEGSRGFTEAFF.

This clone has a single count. In nucleotides, the CDR3 is TGTGCCAGCAGCTGGTCACTAGCGTCCACCTACAATGAGCAGTTCTTC. This sequence encodes CASSWSLASTYNEQFF. The rearrangement uses TRBV11-2 and TRBJ2-1, with TRBD2 matching 7 bases. V shed 4 bases and J 2 bases; nucleotides not matched to a gene: 8. The germline CDR1 and CDR2 sequences are SGHAT and FQNNGV. The length of the CDR3 is 16 residues.

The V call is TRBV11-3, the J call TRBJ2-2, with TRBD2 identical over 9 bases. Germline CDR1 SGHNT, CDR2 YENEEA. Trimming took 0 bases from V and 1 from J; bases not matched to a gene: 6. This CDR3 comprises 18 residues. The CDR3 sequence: CASSLEERLAENTGELFF. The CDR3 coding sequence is TGTGCCAGCAGCTTAGAGGAACGACTAGCGGAGAACACCGGGGAGCTGTTTTTT.

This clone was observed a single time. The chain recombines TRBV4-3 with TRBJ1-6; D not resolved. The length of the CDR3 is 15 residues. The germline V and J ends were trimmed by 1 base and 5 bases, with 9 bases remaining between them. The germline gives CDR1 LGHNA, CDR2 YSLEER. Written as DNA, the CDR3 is TGCGCCAGCAGCCAAGTTGGAGGGAATAATTCACCCCTCCACTTT. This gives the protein CASSQVGGNNSPLHF.

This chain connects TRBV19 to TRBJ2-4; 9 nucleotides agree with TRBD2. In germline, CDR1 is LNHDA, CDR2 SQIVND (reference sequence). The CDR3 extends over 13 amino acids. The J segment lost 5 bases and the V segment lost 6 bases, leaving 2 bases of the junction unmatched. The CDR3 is CASSGTSQNIQYF. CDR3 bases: TGTGCCAGTAGCGGGACTAGCCAAAACATTCAGTACTTC.

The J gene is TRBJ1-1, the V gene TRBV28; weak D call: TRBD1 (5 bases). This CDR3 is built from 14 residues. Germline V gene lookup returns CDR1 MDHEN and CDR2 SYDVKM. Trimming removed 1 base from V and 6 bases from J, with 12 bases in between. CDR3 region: CASSLFREAPEAFF. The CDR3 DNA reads TGTGCCAGCAGTTTATTCAGGGAGGCACCTGAAGCTTTCTTT.

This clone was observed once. As DNA, the CDR3 is TGCAGTGCTAGTAGGGGGTCTCAAGTTAGCAATCAGCCCCAGCATTTT. It translates to CSASRGSQVSNQPQHF. This chain links TRBV20-1 with TRBJ1-5; TRBD1 might be the D (6 bases). Per the germline V gene, CDR1 is DFQATT and CDR2 is SNEGSKA (reference sequence). Deletions cut 3 bases from V and 0 bases from J, with 15 bases between. The CDR3 covers 16 residues.